This T cell receptor (beta chain) was identified during a study of T cells after yellow fever vaccination. J was trimmed by 5 bases and V by 2 bases; bases with no gene match: 7. CDR3 length equals 16 residues. Germline V gives CDR1 SGHTA, CDR2 FQGNSA. Researchers made TCR cDNA using 5'RACE template switching, and this step added a universal primer site and UMIs. TCRdb itself ran the 5' RACE reads through MiXCR, one entry per CDR3 protein. The data contain 250,000 to 300,000 distinct CDR3 sequences, roughly 4.8% of them singletons. In this sample, this clonotype turned up many times. This receptor was taken from a man younger than 35 who received the YFV17D yellow fever vaccine. The chain recombines TRBV7-2 with TRBJ2-5; 11 positions match TRBD2. The specimen comprised CD4+ T cells sorted from PBMCs, sampled on the day of the yellow fever booster vaccination. This CDR3 is CASSLFLAGGGETQYF. The CDR3 DNA is TGTGCCAGCAGCTTATTCCTAGCGGGGGGCGGGGAGACCCAGTACTTC.